This T cell receptor beta chain was captured by sequencing in a study of cytomegalovirus exposure and HLA in healthy donors. Primers included in the PCR were 60 Vbeta and 13 Jbeta primers. The data were produced by immunoSEQ multiplex PCR, yet TCRdb's version contains in-frame clones alone and is incomplete. Here the sample spans around 140,000 clones, over 60% being singletons. General observations from the study: Researchers reported in a later analysis that a missense DCLRE1C variant was tied to TCR beta V- and J-gene trimming. Analysis was performed later, and it showed HLA-associated TCR beta chains to be more clonally expanded than equally common others. Highly shared sequence variants in one cluster were likely a sequencing artifact.

For this clone: The antigen is not known.

When sampled, the donors appeared nominally healthy, though they likely had unrecorded immune exposures. CDR1 is MNHEY, CDR2 SVGAGI, per germline. CDR3 length: 14 amino acids. The V end lost 7 bases, the J end lost 5 bases, and 14 bases lay between the germline ends. This sequence was found in a man between 35 and 55 years old in good health and CMV-seropositive. The chain has TRBV6-5 and TRBJ1-4; maybe TRBD1 (5 bases). Sample: PBMCs. For the CDR3, the DNA is TGTGCCAGCATGGCGGGGGGAGGAAATGAAAAACTGTTTTTT. Its translation is CASMAGGGNEKLFF.